This T cell receptor (beta chain) was obtained from a study of blood T cell repertoires in COVID-19. Original analysis: By means of reference gene primer amplification, nucleated cell counts were estimated. Measured with immunoSEQ multiplex PCR; TCRdb has only the in-frame clones, and not every one. V and J calls and clone size are copied from that table; D and trimming were computed from the DNA. The table has over 110,000 clones, around 80% seen once. This CDR3 contains 17 residues. The germline V gene encodes CDR1 MNHEY and CDR2 SVGEGT. V shed 5 bases and J 0 bases; nucleotides not matched to a gene: 11.

The chain joins TRBV6-2 or TRBV6-3 to TRBJ2-3; 7 bases are a match to TRBD2. The TCR was taken from a man in his sixties with acute or convalescent COVID-19. Specimen: peripheral blood. The CDR3 nucleotides read TGTGCCAGCAGTACCCGTAGATGGGGGGGAAGCACAGATACGCAGTATTTT. This encodes CASSTRRWGGSTDTQYF.